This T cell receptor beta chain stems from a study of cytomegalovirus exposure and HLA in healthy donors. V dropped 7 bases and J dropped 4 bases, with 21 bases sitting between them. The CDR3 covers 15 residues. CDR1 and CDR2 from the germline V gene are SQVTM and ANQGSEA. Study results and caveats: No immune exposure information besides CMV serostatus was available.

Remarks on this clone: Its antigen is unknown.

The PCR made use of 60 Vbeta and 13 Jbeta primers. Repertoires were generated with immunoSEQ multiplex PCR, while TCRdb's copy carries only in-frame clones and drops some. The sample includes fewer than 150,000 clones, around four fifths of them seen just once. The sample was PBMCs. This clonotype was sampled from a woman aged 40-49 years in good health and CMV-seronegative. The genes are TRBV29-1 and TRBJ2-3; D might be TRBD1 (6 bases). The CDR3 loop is CSADMGAGSPDTQYF. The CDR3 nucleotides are TGCAGCGCTGATATGGGGGCAGGCTCTCCAGATACGCAGTATTTT.